This T cell receptor beta chain was identified during a study of blood T cells in healthy people across ages. Worth noting for this clonotype: The antigen is undetermined.

Combining a sample-barcoded 5' primer with a J-beta primer mix, a second PCR ran for roughly 6 to 11 cycles. Each of the samples gave a minimum of 3 million paired-end reads that contained CDR3. One entry per CDR3 protein results from TCRdb running MiXCR on the 5' RACE reads. The sample holds about 670,000 distinct CDR3 sequences, 40% to 45% seen once. Whole-study results and caveats: The lack of PBMC sorting stopped any conclusive naive versus antigen-experienced comparison. Versus aged donors, long-lived donors had higher diversity and more naive CD4+ cells.

The CDR3 has 14 amino acids. Deletions cut 7 bases from V and 4 bases from J, with 16 bases between. Germline CDR1 is ENHRY and CDR2 is SYGVKD. The receptor was derived from a man older than 75 in good health. The rearrangement links TRBV10-3 to TRBJ1-2; maybe TRBD1 (6 bases). Source material: blood. The CDR3 is CAIIRDNQLYGYTF. In nucleotides, the CDR3 is TGTGCCATCATCCGGGACAACCAACTCTATGGCTACACCTTC.